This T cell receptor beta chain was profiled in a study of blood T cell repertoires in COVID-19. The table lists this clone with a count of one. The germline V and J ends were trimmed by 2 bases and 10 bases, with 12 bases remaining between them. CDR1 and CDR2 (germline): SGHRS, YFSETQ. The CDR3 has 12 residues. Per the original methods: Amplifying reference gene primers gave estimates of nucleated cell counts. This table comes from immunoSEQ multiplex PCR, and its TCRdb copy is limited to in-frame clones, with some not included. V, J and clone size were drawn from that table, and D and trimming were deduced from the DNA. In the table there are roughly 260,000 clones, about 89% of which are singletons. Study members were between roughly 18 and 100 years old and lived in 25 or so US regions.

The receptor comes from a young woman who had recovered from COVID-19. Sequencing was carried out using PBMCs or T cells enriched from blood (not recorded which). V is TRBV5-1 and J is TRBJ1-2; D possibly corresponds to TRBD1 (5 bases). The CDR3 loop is CASSFRDFDYTF. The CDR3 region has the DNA TGCGCCAGCAGCTTTCGGGACTTCGACTACACCTTC.